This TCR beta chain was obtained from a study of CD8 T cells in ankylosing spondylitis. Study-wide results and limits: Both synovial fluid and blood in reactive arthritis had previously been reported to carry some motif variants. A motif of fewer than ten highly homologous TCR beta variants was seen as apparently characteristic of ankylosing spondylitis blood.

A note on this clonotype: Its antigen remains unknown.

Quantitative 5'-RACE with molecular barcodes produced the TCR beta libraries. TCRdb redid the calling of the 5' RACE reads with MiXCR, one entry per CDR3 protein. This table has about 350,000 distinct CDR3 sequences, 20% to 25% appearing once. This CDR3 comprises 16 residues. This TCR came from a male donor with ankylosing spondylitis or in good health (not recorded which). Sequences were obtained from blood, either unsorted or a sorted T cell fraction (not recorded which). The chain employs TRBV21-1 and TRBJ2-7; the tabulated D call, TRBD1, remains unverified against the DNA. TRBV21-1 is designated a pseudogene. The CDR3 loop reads CASSKGDRAFYYEQYF. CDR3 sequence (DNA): TGTGCCAGCAGCAAGGGGGACAGGGCATTTTACTACGAGCAGTACTTC.